The 23 T cell receptor beta chains below were found in one sample sequenced in a study of blood T cell repertoires in COVID-19. The assay was immunoSEQ multiplex PCR, and TCRdb's table has in-frame clones only and misses some. The sample consists of roughly 500,000 clones, 88% of them appearing once. Sequenced input: PBMCs or T cells enriched from blood (not recorded which). These TCRs come from a woman between 40 and 55 years old who had recovered from COVID-19.

The V and J genes are TRBV9 and TRBJ2-5; a possible D gene is TRBD1 (5 bases). The CDR3 totals 14 residues. The germline V gene encodes CDR1 SGDLS and CDR2 YYNGEE. Trimming cost V 0 bases and J 1 base, with 7 bases left between them. The CDR3 DNA follows: TGTGCCAGCAGCGTAGACAGGACCCAAGAGACCCAGTACTTC. Translation gives CASSVDRTQETQYF. Filled out from reference TRBV9 and TRBJ2-5, the complete variable domain reads DSGVTQTPKHLITATGQRVTLRCSPRSGDLSVYWYQQSLDQGLQFLIQYYNGEERAKGNILERFSAQQFPDLHSELNLSSLELGDSALYFCASSVDRTQETQYFGPGTRLLVL.

The genes are TRBV4-1 and TRBJ2-5, with 11 bases lining up with TRBD2. V lost 0 bases and J lost 3; bases outside the gene matches: 9. CDR3 length: 18 amino acids. Looked up from germline, CDR1 is MGHRA and CDR2 is YSYEKL. In DNA, the CDR3 is TGCGCCAGCAGCCAAGATCCGCCTCTAGCGGGAGGAGAAGAGACCCAGTACTTC. This encodes CASSQDPPLAGGEETQYF.

V and J are TRBV24-1 and TRBJ2-1; 7 positions match TRBD2. There are 15 residues in the CDR3. The germline CDR1 and CDR2 sequences are KGHDR and SFDVKD. V shed 6 bases and J 2 bases; nucleotides not matched to a gene: 6. The CDR3 DNA follows: TGTGCCACCAGTCCAACCGGGACTACCTACAATGAGCAGTTCTTC. The encoded protein is CATSPTGTTYNEQFF.

The chain carries TRBV12-3 or TRBV12-4 and TRBJ2-2; D not resolved. Trimming shortened V by 6 bases and J by 4 bases, and 9 bases separated the two germline ends. The length of the CDR3 is 13 residues. The CDR3 here is CASRKQSTGELFF. In nucleotides, the CDR3 is TGTGCCAGCAGGAAACAGAGCACCGGGGAGCTGTTTTTT.

The genes are TRBV15 and TRBJ1-3; D is ambiguous. This CDR3 comprises 13 residues. V gave up 8 bases and J gave up 3 bases, with 11 bases separating them. CDR1 and CDR2 from the germline V gene are LNHNV and YYDKDF (reference sequence). CDR3 residues: CATEADYGNTIYF. Here the CDR3 DNA reads TGTGCCACCGAGGCAGATTATGGAAACACCATATATTTT.

The genes are TRBV27 and TRBJ1-2; TRBD1 matches 9 bases. The CDR3 has 15 residues. V was clipped by 4 bases and J by 4 bases; unmatched bases: 7. Germline V lookup: CDR1 MNHEY, CDR2 SMNVEV (reference sequence). In DNA, the CDR3 is TGTGCCAGCAGTTCAAGACAGGGGGTGTTCTATGGCTACACCTTC. Translating gives CASSSRQGVFYGYTF.

The chain joins TRBV11-2 to TRBJ1-3; D is ambiguous. The CDR3 totals 16 residues. The germline V gene encodes CDR1 SGHAT and CDR2 FQNNGV. V was trimmed by 2 bases and J by 4 bases, leaving 15 bases between them. The CDR3 protein is CASSLLGPPGGNTIYF. As DNA, the CDR3 is TGTGCCAGCAGCTTATTAGGTCCTCCGGGAGGAAACACCATATATTTT.

The rearrangement joins TRBV28 to TRBJ2-3; D is perhaps TRBD2 (6 bases). The germline CDR1 and CDR2 sequences are MDHEN and SYDVKM. Trimming left V 5 bases short and J 0 bases short, with 9 bases between. The length of the CDR3 is 14 residues. CDR3 loop: CASSRLVSTDTQYF. Written as DNA, the CDR3 is TGTGCCAGCAGTCGACTAGTTAGCACAGATACGCAGTATTTT.

The rearrangement links TRBV6-4 to TRBJ1-6; no firm D call. The V gene's germline CDR1 is MRHNA and CDR2 SNTAGT. The CDR3 runs 13 residues. Trimming left V 10 bases short and J 1 base short, with 8 bases between. CDR3 sequence reads: CAINSSYNSPLHF. The CDR3 DNA follows: TGTGCCATCAACTCATCCTATAATTCACCCCTCCACTTT.

V usage is TRBV7-2 and J usage is TRBJ1-2; tentatively, D is TRBD1 (6 bases). The germline gives CDR1 SGHTA, CDR2 FQGNSA. The CDR3 totals 15 residues. V was trimmed by 3 bases and J by 7 bases, leaving 18 bases between them. The CDR3 reads CASSFTGTPLFGYTF. CDR3 nucleotide sequence: TGTGCCAGCAGCTTTACCGGGACACCCCTTTTTGGCTACACCTTC.

The rearrangement uses TRBV12-5 and TRBJ2-2; D is perhaps TRBD1 (6 bases). V was trimmed by 5 bases and J by 7 bases, leaving 23 bases between them. Germline CDR1 reads LGHNT; CDR2 reads FRNRAP. The CDR3 has 17 amino acids. CDR3 sequence reads: CASGPPGTSQVYGELFF. The CDR3, as DNA: TGTGCTAGTGGTCCCCCCGGGACATCACAGGTGTACGGGGAGCTGTTTTTT. Full variable domain (rest looked up from reference TRBV12-5 and TRBJ2-2): DARVTQTPRHKVTEMGQEVTMRCQPILGHNTVFWYRQTMMQGLELLAYFRNRAPLDDSGMPKDRFSAEMPDATLATLKIQPSEPRDSAVYFCASGPPGTSQVYGELFFGEGSRLTVL.

Concerning this clone itself: The same CDR3 can be traced to other DNA sequences in this sample. The CDR3 is CSVDSGGSYEQYF. The CDR3 bases are TGCAGCGTCGACTCCGGAGGGTCCTACGAGCAGTACTTC. The chain couples TRBV29-1 to TRBJ2-7; the D gene is possibly TRBD2 (6 bases). The CDR3 loop spans 13 amino acids. The V and J ends lost 6 bases and 1 base respectively, with 13 bases between them. Germline CDR1 and CDR2: SQVTM and ANQGSEA.

The chain combines TRBV27 with TRBJ2-3; the D gene is possibly TRBD2 (6 bases). V lost 6 bases and J 3 bases, leaving 22 bases between the germline ends. CDR1 and CDR2 from the germline V gene are MNHEY and SMNVEV (reference sequence). The CDR3 has 17 residues. CDR3 protein: CASSRYGSNGGTDTQYF. The DNA of the CDR3 is TGTGCCAGCAGCAGGTACGGGAGTAATGGTGGGACAGATACGCAGTATTTT.

V gene TRBV30 combines with J gene TRBJ2-3; 8 bases match TRBD2. Germline CDR1 reads GTSNPN; CDR2 reads SVGIG (reference sequence). The CDR3 totals 13 residues. Unmatched junction bases numbered 3, after V lost 0 bases and J lost 7 bases. Written as DNA, the CDR3 is TGTGCCTGGAGTGTTGGCGGGGGGTATACGCAGTATTTT. This codes for CAWSVGGGYTQYF.

The chain employs TRBV5-1 and TRBJ2-3; D perhaps matches TRBD1 (5 bases). Germline V CDR1 and CDR2: SGHRS, YFSETQ. The CDR3 is 16 residues long. The V end was cut by 0 bases, the J end by 2 bases, with 13 bases between. In DNA, the CDR3 is TGCGCCAGCAGCTTGGGTGACGGACAATCCACAGATACGCAGTATTTT. Its translation is CASSLGDGQSTDTQYF.

In this sample, this clone turned up a few times. The genes are TRBV25-1 and TRBJ1-4; tentative D call: TRBD1 (5 bases). Deletions cut 4 bases from V and 2 bases from J, with 8 bases between. The germline CDR1 and CDR2 sequences are MGHDK and SYGVNS. The CDR3 has 14 residues. The CDR3 sequence: CASSGHRTNEKLFF. CDR3 nucleotides: TGTGCCAGCAGTGGGCACAGGACTAATGAAAAACTGTTTTTT.

This sequence joins TRBV14 and TRBJ2-7; no reliable D call. The V gene lost 0 bases and the J gene lost 2 bases, with 5 bases spanning the gap. The V gene's germline CDR1 is SGHDN and CDR2 FVKESK. The CDR3 length is 13 residues. CDR3 in DNA: TGTGCCAGCAGCCAAGAAACGGCCTACGAGCAGTACTTC. Translating gives CASSQETAYEQYF.

The chain couples TRBV6-5 to TRBJ2-7; TRBD1 agrees at 8 bases. The CDR3 spans 14 residues. Trimming at V came to 7 bases and at J to 7 bases, leaving 12 bases not matched to a gene. Per germline, CDR1 MNHEY and CDR2 SVGAGI. CDR3 sequence reads: CASKTRQGMGEQYF. In nucleotides, the CDR3 is TGTGCCAGCAAGACCCGACAGGGGATGGGTGAGCAGTACTTC.

This chain joins TRBV6-5 and TRBJ1-1; no clear D. The CDR3 length is 12 residues. Trimming left V 2 bases short and J 10 bases short, with 11 bases between. CDR1 and CDR2 (germline): MNHEY, SVGAGI. CDR3 in DNA: TGTGCCAGCAGTTACGAGGGTTCTAGAGCTTTCTTT. Its translation: CASSYEGSRAFF.

The rearrangement joins TRBV18 to TRBJ1-3, with 9 bases fitting TRBD1. CDR1 and CDR2 from the germline V gene are KGHSH and LQKENI. The CDR3 has 16 amino acids. V shed 2 bases, J shed 3 bases, and the junction held 5 bases outside the gene matches. CDR3 sequence: CASSPTGTGSGNTIYF. The CDR3 bases are TGTGCCAGCTCACCAACAGGGACAGGGAGTGGAAACACCATATATTTT.

This clone has just one count. This rearrangement joins TRBV11-2 to TRBJ1-2; 8 bases are shared with TRBD1. The CDR3 is 15 residues long. V dropped 4 bases and J dropped 4; count of bases not matched to a gene: 8. Germline lookup yields CDR1 SGHAT and CDR2 FQNNGV. This chain's CDR3 is CASSSPRQGTYGYTF. DNA for the CDR3: TGTGCCAGCAGCTCCCCGAGACAGGGGACCTATGGCTACACCTTC.

The chain combines TRBV7-9 with TRBJ2-1; D unclear. Trimming stripped 3 bases from V and 4 bases from J, with 7 bases between. Germline V gene sequence: CDR1 SEHNR, CDR2 FQNEAQ (reference sequence). The CDR3 sequence is 13 residues long. CDR3 sequence reads: CASSLETYNEQFF. CDR3 sequence (DNA): TGTGCCAGCAGCTTGGAGACTTACAATGAGCAGTTCTTC. Combining the CDR3 with reference TRBV7-9 and TRBJ2-1 gives the whole variable domain DTGVSQNPRHKITKRGQNVTFRCDPISEHNRLYWYRQTLGQGPEFLTYFQNEAQLEKSRLLSDRFSAERPKGSFSTLEIQRTEQGDSAMYLCASSLETYNEQFFGPGTRLTVL.

The rearrangement links TRBV11-2 to TRBJ2-3; TRBD2 agrees at 9 bases. Germline V lookup: CDR1 SGHAT, CDR2 FQNNGV. This CDR3 contains 17 residues. The junction had 10 bases not matched to a gene; V was cut back by 2 bases and J by 4 bases. CDR3: CASSLFLAGGIADTQYF. The CDR3 DNA is TGTGCCAGCAGCTTATTTCTGGCGGGAGGGATCGCAGATACGCAGTATTTT. The full variable domain, its missing parts supplied by reference TRBV11-2 and TRBJ2-3, is EAGVAQSPRYKIIEKRQSVAFWCNPISGHATLYWYQQILGQGPKLLIQFQNNGVVDDSQLPKDRFSAERLKGVDSTLKIQPAKLEDSAVYLCASSLFLAGGIADTQYFGPGTRLTVL.